The 8 T cell receptor beta chains below were found in one sample sequenced in a study of CD8 T cells in ankylosing spondylitis. TCRdb reprocessed the 5' RACE reads via MiXCR and lists one record per CDR3 protein. The sample contains 200,000 or so distinct CDR3 sequences, about an eighth of which appear only once. The sample taken for sequencing was blood, either unsorted or a sorted T cell fraction (not recorded which). These receptors were obtained from a female donor with ankylosing spondylitis or in good health (not recorded which).

The table lists this clonotype with many counts. The chain links TRBV3-1 to TRBJ1-5; D is uncertain. V lost 0 bases, J lost 0 bases, and 3 bases lay in between. CDR1 and CDR2 (germline): LGHDT, YNNKEL (reference sequence). The CDR3 is made up of 14 amino acids. Written as DNA, the CDR3 is TGTGCCAGCAGCCAAGAAAATAGCAATCAGCCCCAGCATTTT. This gives the protein CASSQENSNQPQHF.

This clonotype was detected ten times or more. The genes are TRBV20-1 and TRBJ1-2, with TRBD1 matching over 9 bases. The CDR3 extends over 15 amino acids. The V segment lost 0 bases and the J segment 5 bases; nucleotides outside the gene matches: 7. CDR1 and CDR2 (germline): DFQATT, SNEGSKA (reference sequence). CDR3 protein: CSARDRRTGEYGYTF. DNA for the CDR3: TGCAGTGCTAGAGATCGGCGGACAGGGGAGTATGGCTACACCTTC.

The rearrangement links TRBV7-3 to TRBJ1-1; D is unclear. V shed 0 bases and J shed 7 bases, with 9 bases lying between them. Germline values: CDR1 SGHTA, CDR2 FQGTGA. CDR3 size: 13 residues. The DNA for the CDR3 is TGTGCCAGCAGCTTAACAGGAATGAGTGAAGCTTTCTTT. This gives the protein CASSLTGMSEAFF.

This clonotype occurred many times. The V call is TRBV3-1, the J call TRBJ2-5; D not resolved. Germline CDR1 and CDR2: LGHDT and YNNKEL (reference sequence). This CDR3 region has 13 residues. Between the trimmed V and J ends, which lost 4 bases and 4 bases, there was a span of 10 bases. CDR3 amino acids: CASSRPQAETQYF. The CDR3 coding sequence is TGTGCCAGCAGCCGTCCACAAGCAGAGACCCAGTACTTC.

This clonotype was seen many times. V and J are TRBV27 and TRBJ2-3; 8 bases align to TRBD2. CDR1 MNHEY and CDR2 SMNVEV come from the germline V gene (reference sequence). The CDR3 spans 15 residues. The V segment lost 4 bases and the J segment 7 bases; nucleotides outside the gene matches: 10. The CDR3, as DNA: TGTGCCAGCAGTTGGTCTCGGGGGGGCGCACATACGCAGTATTTT. Protein sequence: CASSWSRGGAHTQYF.

This clonotype was seen ten or more times. V usage is TRBV12-3 or TRBV12-4 and J usage is TRBJ2-1, with 9 bases that match TRBD2. The CDR3 is made up of 15 amino acids. Trimming took 3 bases from V and 9 from J; bases not matched to a gene: 9. For the CDR3, the DNA is TGTGCCAGCAGTTTGAGGTCTAGCGGGAACGGTGAGCAGTTCTTC. Its translation is CASSLRSSGNGEQFF.

There are a few counts of this clonotype. This chain joins TRBV5-1 and TRBJ2-1, with D perhaps TRBD2 (5 bases). Trimming removed 1 base at V and 12 bases at J, with 20 bases between. CDR3 length equals 15 residues. CDR1 and CDR2 (germline): SGHRS, YFSETQ. In nucleotides, the CDR3 is TGCGCCAGCAGCTTGACCGGCGAGGGCGGTTTGGTGCAGTTCTTC. Translated: CASSLTGEGGLVQFF.

This clonotype was seen many times. The J gene is TRBJ1-2, the V gene TRBV4-3; TRBD1 might be the D (5 bases). CDR1 LGHNA and CDR2 YSLEER come from the germline V gene. The CDR3 extends over 15 amino acids. Trimming took off 3 bases at V and 4 bases at J, with 15 bases between the two ends. CDR3 in DNA: TGCGCCAGCAGCCAGACGGGACTGATTAGCTATGGCTACACCTTC. It codes for CASSQTGLISYGYTF.